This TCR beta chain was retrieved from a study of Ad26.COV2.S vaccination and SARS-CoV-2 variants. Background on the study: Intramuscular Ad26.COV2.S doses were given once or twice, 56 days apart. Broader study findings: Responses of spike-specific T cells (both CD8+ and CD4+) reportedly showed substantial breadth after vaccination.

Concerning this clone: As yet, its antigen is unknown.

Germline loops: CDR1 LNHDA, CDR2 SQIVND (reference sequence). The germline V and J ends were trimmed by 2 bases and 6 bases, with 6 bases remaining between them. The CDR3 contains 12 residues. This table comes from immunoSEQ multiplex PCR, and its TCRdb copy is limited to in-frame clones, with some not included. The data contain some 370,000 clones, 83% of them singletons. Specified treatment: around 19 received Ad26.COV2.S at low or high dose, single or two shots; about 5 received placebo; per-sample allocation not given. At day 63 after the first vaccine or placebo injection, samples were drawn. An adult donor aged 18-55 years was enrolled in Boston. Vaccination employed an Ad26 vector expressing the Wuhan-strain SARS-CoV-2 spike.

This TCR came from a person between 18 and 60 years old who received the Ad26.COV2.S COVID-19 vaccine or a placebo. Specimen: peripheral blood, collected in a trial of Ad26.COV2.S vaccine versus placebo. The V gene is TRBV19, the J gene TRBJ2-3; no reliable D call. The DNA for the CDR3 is TGTGCCAGTAGTATACGTCGGGATACGCAGTATTTT. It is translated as CASSIRRDTQYF.